This TCR beta chain was documented in a study of OX40 agonist ivuxolimab in advanced cancers. Study as a whole: Patients received ivuxolimab, an intravenous treatment, every 2 weeks at 0.01 to 10 mg/kg. The study reported partial responses in three patients: one hepatocellular carcinoma, two cutaneous melanoma. Study observations and caveats: More expanded clones were seen, on average, in CD8+ T cells than in CD4+. The CD4+ and CD8+ T cells in the blood had expanded clonally by week 6 at 0.1 to 3.0 mg/kg.

The V end lost 3 bases, the J end lost 3 bases, and 2 bases lay between the germline ends. Germline assignment: CDR1 LNHNV and CDR2 YYDKDF (reference sequence). The length of the CDR3 is 12 residues. TCRdb keeps only in-frame clones here, not all; method: immunoSEQ multiplex PCR. The sample has about 81,000 clones; 70% to 90% are singletons. For this clone: Its cognate antigen is unknown.

The sequence was collected from an adult with an advanced solid tumor such as melanoma, head and neck, liver or kidney cancer. The input for sequencing was CD4+ or CD8+ T cells sorted from blood, taken in a trial of the OX40 agonist ivuxolimab. This chain links TRBV15 with TRBJ2-2; the D is unclear. CDR3 DNA: TGTGCCACCAGCAGGGACACCGGGGAGCTGTTTTTT. It codes for CATSRDTGELFF.